Following are 26 T cell receptor beta chains from one sample sequenced in a study of blood T cell repertoires in COVID-19. Method: immunoSEQ multiplex PCR; TCRdb's copy keeps in-frame clones and lacks some. This table has about 220,000 clones, approximately 83% appearing once. Sequencing was done on a sample of PBMCs or T cells enriched from blood (not recorded which). The source of these receptors is a middle-aged woman with acute COVID-19.

The chain carries TRBV10-3 and TRBJ2-3, with TRBD1 matching over 8 bases. V dropped 0 bases and J dropped 1; count of bases not matched to a gene: 6. Germline V CDR1 and CDR2: ENHRY, SYGVKD. This CDR3 is 17 amino acids long. CDR3 DNA sequence: TGTGCCATCAGTGAGTCGAAACTCAGGGGGCGCACAGATACGCAGTATTTT. Translated, it gives CAISESKLRGRTDTQYF.

The chain is built from TRBV27 and TRBJ1-1; D is uncertain. Trimming stripped 6 bases from V and 0 bases from J, with 17 bases between. Germline-derived CDR1 and CDR2 are MNHEY and SMNVEV (reference sequence). This CDR3 spans 16 amino acids. Here the CDR3 DNA reads TGTGCCAGCAGCTCGGACGGGATCGGGATGAACACTGAAGCTTTCTTT. This sequence encodes CASSSDGIGMNTEAFF.

The chain combines TRBV13 with TRBJ2-7; 9 bases are a match to TRBD2. The CDR3 contains 15 residues. CDR1 and CDR2 from the germline V gene are PRHDT and FYEKMQ (reference sequence). The J segment lost 5 bases and the V segment lost 1 base, leaving 6 bases of the junction unmatched. The CDR3, as DNA: TGTGCCAGCAGCTTAGTGGCTAGCGGGAAAAACGAGCAGTACTTC. Translated: CASSLVASGKNEQYF.

This clone was recorded once. The gene calls are TRBV7-9 and TRBJ2-2; 11 nucleotides align to TRBD2. The germline gives CDR1 SEHNR, CDR2 FQNEAQ (reference sequence). The V segment lost 1 base and the J segment 0 bases; nucleotides outside the gene matches: 4. The CDR3 is 18 amino acids. CDR3 DNA sequence: TGTGCCAGCAGCTTAGGTCTAGCGGGGGGATCGAACACCGGGGAGCTGTTTTTT. Encoded protein: CASSLGLAGGSNTGELFF.

The V and J genes are TRBV4-1 and TRBJ2-7; 14 bases map to TRBD2. From germline, CDR1 is MGHRA and CDR2 YSYEKL. V shed 1 base and J 4 bases; nucleotides not matched to a gene: 6. The CDR3 sequence is 17 residues long. The CDR3: CASSQAGTSGGVYEQYF. The CDR3 bases are TGCGCCAGCAGCCAAGCCGGGACTAGCGGGGGAGTTTACGAGCAGTACTTC.

This clone has just a few counts. J is TRBJ2-2 and V is TRBV7-2; D not resolved. Germline values: CDR1 SGHTA, CDR2 FQGNSA. The CDR3 has 15 residues. Trimming took 1 base from V and 2 from J, leaving 8 bases between them. The CDR3 nucleotides are TGTGCCAGCAGCTTAGATGGGCTTAACACCGGGGAGCTGTTTTTT. Amino acids: CASSLDGLNTGELFF. The full variable domain, in which reference TRBV7-2 and TRBJ2-2 provide the parts outside the CDR3, is GAGVSQSPSNKVTEKGKDVELRCDPISGHTALYWYRQSLGQGLEFLIYFQGNSAPDKSGLPSDRFSAERTGGSVSTLTIQRTQQEDSAVYLCASSLDGLNTGELFFGEGSRLTVL.

The gene calls are TRBV29-1 and TRBJ2-1; 10 bases match TRBD2. The CDR3 sequence is 15 residues long. Germline CDR1 is SQVTM and CDR2 is ANQGSEA. V was pared by 3 bases and J by 9 bases, with 11 bases of the junction left unmatched. In nucleotides, the CDR3 is TGCAGCGTTGAGAAGAGCGGGGGGGGAGTGGGTGAGCAGTTCTTC. Protein sequence: CSVEKSGGGVGEQFF.

The V call is TRBV2, the J call TRBJ2-1; 9 nucleotides agree with TRBD1. The CDR3 spans 16 residues. The J segment lost 0 bases and the V segment lost 6 bases, leaving 6 bases of the junction unmatched. Germline V gene data show CDR1 as SNHLY and CDR2 as FYNNEI. The CDR3 DNA follows: TGTGCCAGCAGGGAACTGACAGGGGGCTCCTACAATGAGCAGTTCTTC. It translates to CASRELTGGSYNEQFF.

The chain employs TRBV9 and TRBJ2-3, with 7 bases identical to TRBD1. The CDR3 covers 15 residues. The V gene's germline CDR1 is SGDLS and CDR2 YYNGEE. The V and J ends lost 0 bases and 6 bases, in that order; junction bases with no gene match: 7. The CDR3 bases are TGTGCCAGCAGCGTAGATGAGGGGGCAGGGGATACGCAGTATTTT. It is translated as CASSVDEGAGDTQYF.

A few counts support this clone. The V gene is TRBV2, the J gene TRBJ2-3; 13 bases are shared with TRBD2. V was pared by 8 bases and J by 5 bases, with 10 bases of the junction left unmatched. The CDR3 length is 16 residues. The germline V gene encodes CDR1 SNHLY and CDR2 FYNNEI. This CDR3 is CASRKGLAGTGDTQYF. The CDR3 DNA is TGTGCCAGCCGCAAGGGACTAGCGGGGACCGGAGATACGCAGTATTTT.

With respect to this clone: The sample carries other DNA sequences with the same CDR3. This chain connects TRBV18 to TRBJ2-7, with D maybe TRBD1 (5 bases). The CDR3 sequence is 13 residues long. V was cut by 2 bases and J by 2 bases, with 7 bases left in between. Looked up from germline, CDR1 is KGHSH and CDR2 is LQKENI. Here the CDR3 reads CASSPDRTYEQYF. CDR3 in DNA: TGTGCCAGCTCACCAGACAGAACCTACGAGCAGTACTTC.

The V gene is TRBV12-3 or TRBV12-4, the J gene TRBJ2-1; D perhaps matches TRBD2 (6 bases). CDR3 length: 13 residues. V lost 3 bases to trimming and J lost 9 bases, with 12 bases between them. The CDR3 spells CASSLIAGGEQFF. In nucleotides, the CDR3 is TGTGCCAGCAGTTTGATAGCCGGGGGTGAGCAGTTCTTC.

The chain combines TRBV7-9 with TRBJ1-4, with a tentative D call TRBD1 (5 bases). CDR1 is SEHNR, CDR2 FQNEAQ, per germline (reference sequence). V was cut by 0 bases and J by 5 bases, with 10 bases left in between. This CDR3 contains 15 residues. CDR3 loop: CASSLARQLNEKLFF. CDR3 nucleotide sequence: TGTGCCAGCAGCTTAGCGAGACAGCTAAATGAAAAACTGTTTTTT.

The chain is built from TRBV27 and TRBJ2-2; 7 bases map to TRBD2. CDR1 and CDR2 from the germline V gene are MNHEY and SMNVEV (reference sequence). Germline trimming cut 8 bases from V and 1 base from J; bases unmatched to any gene: 13. The CDR3 has 17 amino acids. Here the CDR3 DNA reads TGTGCCAGCCGTGTGGGATGGACGGGGGGGAACACCGGGGAGCTGTTTTTT. Amino acids: CASRVGWTGGNTGELFF.

J is TRBJ1-1 and V is TRBV6-5; D may be TRBD1 (5 bases). With 11 bases removed from V and 4 bases from J, the gap between germline ends came to 17 bases. The germline V gene encodes CDR1 MNHEY and CDR2 SVGAGI. CDR3 length equals 13 residues. This CDR3 is CAAKGARSTEAFF. CDR3 DNA sequence: TGTGCCGCGAAAGGGGCCCGGTCCACTGAAGCTTTCTTT.

The V call is TRBV30, the J call TRBJ2-1; TRBD2 aligns across 8 bases. This CDR3 comprises 17 residues. V was pared by 0 bases and J by 2 bases, with 9 bases of the junction left unmatched. From germline, CDR1 is GTSNPN and CDR2 SVGIG (reference sequence). The CDR3 DNA follows: TGTGCCTGGAGTGTACGGGGGCTAGCGGGCACCTACAATGAGCAGTTCTTC. It encodes CAWSVRGLAGTYNEQFF.

This clone has only one observation. V gene TRBV6-2 or TRBV6-3 combines with J gene TRBJ2-2; D is possibly TRBD1 (6 bases). The germline V and J ends were trimmed by 5 bases and 3 bases, with 10 bases remaining between them. The CDR3 runs 14 residues. Germline V gene data show CDR1 as MNHEY and CDR2 as SVGEGT. CDR3 loop: CASSTTGYTGELFF. For the CDR3, the DNA is TGTGCCAGCAGTACGACAGGTTACACCGGGGAGCTGTTTTTT.

The chain combines TRBV5-6 with TRBJ1-4; 8 bases line up with TRBD1. Germline CDR1 and CDR2: SGHDT and YYEEEE. The ends lost 4 bases at V and 8 bases at J; junction bases unmatched: 13. CDR3 length equals 16 residues. CDR3 in amino acids: CASSQIGTGQREKLFF. CDR3 nucleotide sequence: TGTGCCAGCAGCCAAATTGGGACAGGTCAGCGAGAAAAACTGTTTTTT.

The chain couples TRBV12-3 or TRBV12-4 to TRBJ2-3; D may be TRBD2 (6 bases). This CDR3 has 13 amino acids. V shed 6 bases and J shed 5 bases, with 12 bases lying between them. Here the CDR3 reads CASSRAGKDTQYF. CDR3 DNA sequence: TGTGCCAGCAGCCGGGCGGGAAAAGATACGCAGTATTTT.

This clone was seen more than once but under ten times. The gene calls are TRBV10-1 and TRBJ1-1; no reliable D call. V shed 4 bases and J shed 1 base, with 7 bases lying between them. The CDR3 totals 13 residues. Looked up from germline, CDR1 is WNHNN and CDR2 is SYGVQD (reference sequence). DNA of the CDR3: TGCGCCAGCAGTGCGGCAGGGAACACTGAAGCTTTCTTT. Protein: CASSAAGNTEAFF.

The chain links TRBV15 to TRBJ1-1; tentatively, D is TRBD1 (6 bases). V lost 0 bases and J lost 6, with 14 bases in between. The V gene's germline CDR1 is LNHNV and CDR2 YYDKDF (reference sequence). The CDR3 totals 15 residues. CDR3 coding DNA: TGTGCCACCAGCAGAGATGTCACAGGGCGGTCTGAAGCTTTCTTT. It yields the protein CATSRDVTGRSEAFF.

The rearrangement joins TRBV3-1 (or the pseudogene TRBV3-2) to TRBJ1-2, with D perhaps TRBD1 (6 bases). The V end lost 1 base, the J end lost 6 bases, and 12 bases lay between the germline ends. CDR3 length equals 14 residues. The germline CDR1 and CDR2 sequences are LGHDT and YNNKEL (reference sequence). CDR3 protein: CASSQGSRGNGYTF. The CDR3 region has the DNA TGTGCCAGCAGCCAAGGGTCCAGGGGAAATGGCTACACCTTC.

The rearrangement links TRBV28 to TRBJ2-3; D remains unclear. The V gene lost 3 bases and the J gene lost 6 bases, with 10 bases spanning the gap. This CDR3 is built from 13 residues. Germline lookup yields CDR1 MDHEN and CDR2 SYDVKM. The CDR3 sequence is CASSLRLLDTQYF. CDR3 DNA sequence: TGTGCCAGCAGTTTGCGGCTGCTGGATACGCAGTATTTT.

The rearrangement links TRBV28 to TRBJ2-3; 12 nucleotides line up with TRBD2. V shed 7 bases and J 1 base; nucleotides not matched to a gene: 12. The CDR3 runs 18 residues. Germline V gives CDR1 MDHEN, CDR2 SYDVKM. The CDR3 loop reads CASTRLAGVGLGTDTQYF. Written as DNA, the CDR3 is TGTGCCAGCACCCGACTAGCGGGAGTGGGGCTAGGCACAGATACGCAGTATTTT.

The CDR3 here is CATSSVGTEAFF. The CDR3 DNA is TGTGCCACCTCCTCGGTCGGGACTGAAGCTTTCTTT. This rearrangement joins TRBV28 to TRBJ1-1; D gene unclear. Germline CDR1 reads MDHEN; CDR2 reads SYDVKM. The CDR3 extends over 12 amino acids. Trimming shortened V by 10 bases and J by 5 bases, and 14 bases separated the two germline ends. Together with reference TRBV28 and TRBJ1-1, the CDR3 gives the full variable domain: DVKVTQSSRYLVKRTGEKVFLECVQDMDHENMFWYRQDPGLGLRLIYFSYDVKMKEKGDIPEGYSVSREKKERFSLILESASTNQTSMYLCATSSVGTEAFFGQGTRLTVV.

The chain recombines TRBV28 with TRBJ1-3; 9 bases match TRBD1. The germline gives CDR1 MDHEN, CDR2 SYDVKM. J gave up 7 bases and V 5 bases, and 15 bases lay outside the gene matches. The CDR3 runs 17 residues. CDR3 residues: CASSPRGQGGFHNTIYF. The CDR3 DNA reads TGTGCCAGCAGTCCCCGGGGACAGGGAGGGTTTCATAACACCATATATTTT. The full variable domain, in which reference TRBV28 and TRBJ1-3 provide the parts outside the CDR3, is DVKVTQSSRYLVKRTGEKVFLECVQDMDHENMFWYRQDPGLGLRLIYFSYDVKMKEKGDIPEGYSVSREKKERFSLILESASTNQTSMYLCASSPRGQGGFHNTIYFGEGSWLTVV.